These 10 T cell receptor beta chains came from one sample sequenced in a study of molecular identifiers for immune sequencing clone quantification. One entry per CDR3 protein results from TCRdb running MiXCR on the PCR reads. This table has about 500,000 distinct CDR3 sequences, 20% to 25% appearing once. Material: naive CD8+ T cells from blood, with Jurkat cell RNA spiked in. The sample's subset: FACS-sorted CD8+CD4-CCR7+CD45RA+ naive T cells. The origin of the receptors is a human donor in good health. Some libraries in this study had Jurkat cell RNA spiked in.

There are many counts of this clonotype. This rearrangement joins TRBV29-1 to TRBJ2-5, with 7 bases identical to TRBD2. Per the germline V gene, CDR1 is SQVTM and CDR2 is ANQGSEA. With V trimmed by 6 bases and J by 2 bases, 9 bases remained unmatched. The CDR3 sequence is 14 residues long. CDR3: CSVTPAGVQETQYF. The CDR3 DNA sequence: TGCAGCGTGACCCCTGCGGGAGTACAAGAGACCCAGTACTTC.

Only a few counts were recorded for this clonotype. The V and J genes are TRBV6-2 or TRBV6-3 and TRBJ2-7; no clear D. The ends were cut back, 2 bases at V and 1 base at J, with 9 bases in the middle. The CDR3 runs to 14 residues. Germline V gene sequence: CDR1 MNHEY, CDR2 SVGEGT. The CDR3 coding sequence is TGTGCCAGCAGTTACGGGCCCTCATCCTACGAGCAGTACTTC. It codes for CASSYGPSSYEQYF.

In this sample, this clonotype turned up many times. The chain joins TRBV5-1 to TRBJ1-1; 9 bases align to TRBD1. The germline CDR1 and CDR2 sequences are SGHRS and YFSETQ. This CDR3 has 18 residues. V shed 7 bases and J 0 bases; nucleotides not matched to a gene: 16. The CDR3 region has the DNA TGCGCCAGCGCAACCTGGCCGGGACAGGGAGGAATGAACACTGAAGCTTTCTTT. Encoded protein: CASATWPGQGGMNTEAFF. The variable domain in full, completed from reference TRBV5-1 and TRBJ1-1, reads KAGVTQTPRYLIKTRGQQVTLSCSPISGHRSVSWYQQTPGQGLQFLFEYFSETQRNKGNFPGRFSGRQFSNSRSEMNVSTLELGDSALYLCASATWPGQGGMNTEAFFGQGTRLTVV.

This clonotype showed up many times. J is TRBJ2-7 and V is TRBV6-5, with D tentatively TRBD1 (6 bases). V lost 2 bases to trimming and J lost 1 base, with 12 bases between them. The CDR3 has 15 residues. CDR1 and CDR2 (germline): MNHEY, SVGAGI. In DNA, the CDR3 is TGTGCCAGCAGTTACGCCCCAGGACAGTCCTACGAGCAGTACTTC. Protein: CASSYAPGQSYEQYF.

In the case of this clonotype: This may be a read error: a much more frequent sequence differs by one nucleotide. The chain joins TRBV29-1 to TRBJ2-5; D possibly corresponds to TRBD2 (6 bases). CDR3 length: 13 amino acids. From germline, CDR1 is SQVTM and CDR2 ANQGSEA. Trimming took off 6 bases at V and 6 bases at J, with 17 bases between the two ends. CDR3 DNA: TGCAGCGTGCCCTGGGGGGTAGGAAAGACCCAGTACTTC. Its protein is CSVPWGVGKTQYF.

A single count supports this clonotype. A junction boundary mismatches the germline segment, possibly from a read error. The chain has TRBV4-3 and TRBJ1-4, with D tentatively TRBD1 (5 bases). Germline assignment: CDR1 LGHNA and CDR2 YSLEER. This CDR3 is 15 amino acids long. The CDR3 DNA sequence: TGCGCCAGCAGCCAAGATTGGGGCTTAGGGGAAAAACTGCTTTTT. Its translation is CASSQDWGLGEKLLF.

This clonotype was counted ten times or more. The chain employs TRBV10-3 and TRBJ1-1; D remains unclear. V dropped 1 base and J dropped 3 bases, with 12 bases sitting between them. This CDR3 is built from 15 residues. Germline CDR1 reads ENHRY; CDR2 reads SYGVKD. For the CDR3, the DNA is TGTGCCATCAGTGAGTTGGGTCCGGGGTACACTGAAGCTTTCTTT. Translated, it gives CAISELGPGYTEAFF.

This clonotype was counted a single time. With a much larger clone just one base away, this may be a read error. V gene TRBV10-3 combines with J gene TRBJ2-5; 10 bases agree with TRBD2. In germline, CDR1 is ENHRY, CDR2 SYGVKD. This CDR3 is 17 amino acids long. This chain's CDR3 is CAVSEPLAGALQETQYF. The CDR3 DNA sequence: TGTGCCGTCAGTGAGCCCCTAGCGGGAGCGCTCCAAGAGACCCAGTACTTC.

This clonotype turned up a few times. V gene TRBV15 combines with J gene TRBJ1-5; D uncertain. Germline assignment: CDR1 LNHNV and CDR2 YYDKDF (reference sequence). V was clipped by 0 bases and J by 3 bases, with 9 bases between them. The length of the CDR3 is 15 residues. As DNA, the CDR3 is TGTGCCACCAGCAGAGATGAGGGATCCAATCAGCCCCAGCATTTT. Encoded protein: CATSRDEGSNQPQHF.

Details on this clonotype: This may come from a read error, since a much larger clone is one base off. This chain joins TRBV9 and TRBJ2-3, with TRBD1 identical over 7 bases. CDR1 and CDR2 (germline): SGDLS, YYNGEE. This CDR3 is 16 amino acids long. CDR3 DNA: TGTGCCAGCAGCACTTGGACAGGCCTAAGCACAGATACGCAGTGTTTT. Its protein is CASSTWTGLSTDTQCF. Supplemented by reference TRBV9 and TRBJ2-3, the full variable domain reads DSGVTQTPKHLITATGQRVTLRCSPRSGDLSVYWYQQSLDQGLQFLIQYYNGEERAKGNILERFSAQQFPDLHSELNLSSLELGDSALYFCASSTWTGLSTDTQCFGPGTRLTVL.